A few counts support the clone carrying this T cell receptor (beta chain). A read error may account for a junction end that differs from germline. The germline CDR1 and CDR2 sequences are SSHAT and FNYEAQ (reference sequence). This CDR3 comprises 15 residues. This record comes from a study of beta chain features in type 1 diabetes. Markers CD45RO/CCR7/CD25/CD127/CD95/CD27 served to sort CD4+ naive, central memory, regulatory and stem cell-like memory cells. The authors reverse transcribed all of the isolated RNA, so sequencing captured expressed TCRB transcripts. Here immunoSEQ multiplex PCR was the method, and the copy in TCRdb shows in-frame clones only, minus some. The profile shows 310,000 or so clones, roughly 8% of them singletons.

What was sequenced was central memory CD4+ T cells from blood. This receptor was obtained from a woman between 18 and 29 years old in good health. The V call is TRBV7-7, the J call TRBJ2-2; 8 bases are a match to TRBD2. This CDR3 reads CASRQAGDVTGELFF. Here the CDR3 DNA reads TGTGCTAGCAGACAAGCGGGAGACGTAACCGGGGAGCTGTTTTTT.